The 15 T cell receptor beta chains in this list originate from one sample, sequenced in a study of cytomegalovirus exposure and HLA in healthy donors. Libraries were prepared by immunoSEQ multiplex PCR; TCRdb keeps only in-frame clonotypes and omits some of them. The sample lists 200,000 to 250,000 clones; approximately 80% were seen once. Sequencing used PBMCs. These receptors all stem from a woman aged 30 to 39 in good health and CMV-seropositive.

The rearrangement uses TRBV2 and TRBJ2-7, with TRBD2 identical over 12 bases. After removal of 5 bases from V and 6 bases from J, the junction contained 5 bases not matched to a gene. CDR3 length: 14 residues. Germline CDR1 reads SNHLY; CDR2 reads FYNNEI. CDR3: CASSRGLAGGEQYF. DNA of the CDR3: TGTGCCAGCAGTCGGGGACTAGCGGGTGGCGAGCAGTACTTC.

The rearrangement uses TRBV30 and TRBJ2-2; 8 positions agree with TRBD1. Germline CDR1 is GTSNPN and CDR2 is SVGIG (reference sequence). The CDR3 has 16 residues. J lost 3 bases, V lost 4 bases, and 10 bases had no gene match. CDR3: CAWKAAGGLDTGELFF. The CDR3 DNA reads TGTGCCTGGAAGGCGGCAGGGGGCTTGGACACCGGGGAGCTGTTTTTT.

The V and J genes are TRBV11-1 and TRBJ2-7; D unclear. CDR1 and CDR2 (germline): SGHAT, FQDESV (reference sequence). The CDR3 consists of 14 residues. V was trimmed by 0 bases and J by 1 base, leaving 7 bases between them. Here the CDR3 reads CASSLALTSYEQYF. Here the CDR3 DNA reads TGTGCCAGCAGCTTAGCGTTGACTTCCTACGAGCAGTACTTC.

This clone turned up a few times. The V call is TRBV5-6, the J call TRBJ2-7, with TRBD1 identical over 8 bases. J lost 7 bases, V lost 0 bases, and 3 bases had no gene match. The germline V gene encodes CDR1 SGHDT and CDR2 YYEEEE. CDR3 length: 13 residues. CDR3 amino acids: CASSLGTGREQYF. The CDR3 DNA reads TGTGCCAGCAGCTTGGGGACAGGGCGAGAGCAGTACTTC.

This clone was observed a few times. The chain's CDR3 is CASSPGLANEQFF. The CDR3 bases are TGTGCCAGCAGTCCGGGACTAGCAAATGAGCAGTTCTTC. V and J are TRBV6-5 and TRBJ2-1, with 9 nucleotides matching TRBD2. Germline loops: CDR1 MNHEY, CDR2 SVGAGI. CDR3 length: 13 residues. The V gene end was trimmed by 5 bases and the J gene end by 7 bases; junction bases not matched to a gene: 3.

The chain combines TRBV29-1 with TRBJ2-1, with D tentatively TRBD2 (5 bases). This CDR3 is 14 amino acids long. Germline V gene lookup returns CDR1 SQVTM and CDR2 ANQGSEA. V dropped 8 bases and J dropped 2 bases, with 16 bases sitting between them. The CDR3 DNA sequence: TGCAGCACACACCAGCGGTCCACCTACAATGAGCAGTTCTTC. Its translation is CSTHQRSTYNEQFF.

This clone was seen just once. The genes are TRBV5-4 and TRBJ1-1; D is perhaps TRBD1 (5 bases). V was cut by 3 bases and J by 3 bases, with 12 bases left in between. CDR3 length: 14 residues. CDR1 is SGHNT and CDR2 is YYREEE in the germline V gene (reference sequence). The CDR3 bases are TGTGCCAGCAGCTGGATTGGGGGGGACACTGAAGCTTTCTTT. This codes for CASSWIGGDTEAFF.

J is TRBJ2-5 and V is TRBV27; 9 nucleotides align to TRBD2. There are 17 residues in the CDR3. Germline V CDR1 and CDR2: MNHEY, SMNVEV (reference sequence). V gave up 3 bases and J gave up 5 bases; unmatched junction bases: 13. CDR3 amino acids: CASSFLRLAADRETQYF. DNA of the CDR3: TGTGCCAGCAGTTTCCTTAGACTAGCGGCAGACCGGGAGACCCAGTACTTC.

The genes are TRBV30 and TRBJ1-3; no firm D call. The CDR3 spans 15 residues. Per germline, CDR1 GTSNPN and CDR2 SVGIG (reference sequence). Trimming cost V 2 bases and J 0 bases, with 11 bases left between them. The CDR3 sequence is CAWSRIRSSGNTIYF. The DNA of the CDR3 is TGTGCCTGGAGTAGGATCAGGAGCTCTGGAAACACCATATATTTT.

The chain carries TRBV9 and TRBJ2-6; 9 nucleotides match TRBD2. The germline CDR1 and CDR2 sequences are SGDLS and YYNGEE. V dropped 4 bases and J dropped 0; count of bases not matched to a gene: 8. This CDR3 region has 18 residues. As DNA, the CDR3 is TGTGCCAGCAGCCCCAGTGGTAGCGGGAGCTCTGGGGCCAACGTCCTGACTTTC. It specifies CASSPSGSGSSGANVLTF.

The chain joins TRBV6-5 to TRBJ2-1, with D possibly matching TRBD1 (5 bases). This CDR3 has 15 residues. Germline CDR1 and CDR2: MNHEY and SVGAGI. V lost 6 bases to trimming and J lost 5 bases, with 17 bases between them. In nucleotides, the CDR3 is TGTGCCAGCAGCACGACAGTAAGCGAAAACAATGAGCAGTTCTTC. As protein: CASSTTVSENNEQFF.

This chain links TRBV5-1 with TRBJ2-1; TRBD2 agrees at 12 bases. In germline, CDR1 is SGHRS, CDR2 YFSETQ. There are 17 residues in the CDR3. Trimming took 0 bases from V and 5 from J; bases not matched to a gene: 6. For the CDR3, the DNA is TGCGCCAGCAGCTTGGTCGGGGCTAGCGGGAGGGACAATGAGCAGTTCTTC. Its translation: CASSLVGASGRDNEQFF. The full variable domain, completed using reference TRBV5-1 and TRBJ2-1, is KAGVTQTPRYLIKTRGQQVTLSCSPISGHRSVSWYQQTPGQGLQFLFEYFSETQRNKGNFPGRFSGRQFSNSRSEMNVSTLELGDSALYLCASSLVGASGRDNEQFFGPGTRLTVL.

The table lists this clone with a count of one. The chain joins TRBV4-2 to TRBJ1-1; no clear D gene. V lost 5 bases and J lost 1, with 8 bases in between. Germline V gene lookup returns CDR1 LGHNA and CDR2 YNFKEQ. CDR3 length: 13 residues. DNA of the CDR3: TGTGCCAGCAGCGGCCAGGAGAACACTGAAGCTTTCTTT. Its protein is CASSGQENTEAFF.

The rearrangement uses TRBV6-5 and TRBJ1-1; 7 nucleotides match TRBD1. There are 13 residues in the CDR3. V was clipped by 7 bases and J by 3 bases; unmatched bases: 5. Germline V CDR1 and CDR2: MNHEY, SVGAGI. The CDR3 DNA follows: TGTGCCAGCATCCGGGACAGTGACACTGAAGCTTTCTTT. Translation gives CASIRDSDTEAFF.

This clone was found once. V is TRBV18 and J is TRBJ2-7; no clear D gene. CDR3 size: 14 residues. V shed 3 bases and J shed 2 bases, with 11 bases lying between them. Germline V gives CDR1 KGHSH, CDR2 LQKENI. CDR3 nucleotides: TGTGCCAGCTCACCCGCGGCAGTACCCTACGAGCAGTACTTC. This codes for CASSPAAVPYEQYF.